These T cell receptor beta chains were read from a single sample in a study of patients and donors after allogeneic stem cell transplantation. A single record per CDR3 protein comes from TCRdb applying MiXCR to the RT-PCR reads. Among about 40,000 distinct CDR3 sequences listed, more than 30% were seen once. Sequenced input: blood, either unsorted or a sorted T cell fraction (not recorded which). These receptors originate from a human donor who was either an allogeneic HSCT recipient or a stem cell or donor lymphocyte infusion donor (not recorded which). It is not recorded whose cells these are; they may come from a transplant donor. Both conserved end residues are part of each CDR3. D genes are given only for firm matches. Some rows have no size entry. The others give once, few or many, or a class for an expanded clone.

>TRBJ1-2|.|few|TRBV5-1
CASFSPGSGAGNYGYTF
TGCGCCAGCTTCTCCCCCGGCTCGGGGGCTGGAAACTATGGCTACACCTTC
>TRBJ1-1|TRBD1|.|TRBV9
CASGESTGMIAEAFF
TGTGCCAGCGGCGAATCGACAGGGATGATCGCTGAAGCTTTCTTT
>TRBJ2-1|.|.|TRBV12-3/TRBV12-4
CASSLEGFAYNEQFF
TGTGCCAGCAGTTTAGAAGGGTTCGCCTACAATGAGCAGTTCTTC
>TRBJ2-1|TRBD2|.|TRBV24-1
CATSDPGGPFYNEQFF
TGTGCCACCAGTGATCCGGGAGGGCCTTTCTACAATGAGCAGTTCTTC
>TRBJ1-6|.|.|TRBV12-3/TRBV12-4
CASSPETASSYNSPLHF
TGTGCCAGCAGTCCCGAGACAGCGAGCTCCTATAATTCACCCCTCCACTTT
>TRBJ2-3|.|few|TRBV29-1
CSVGDTQYF
TGCAGCGTGGGGGATACGCAGTATTTT
>TRBJ1-5|TRBD1|.|TRBV4-1
CASSYRPYRGNQPQHF
TGCGCCAGCAGCTACAGACCGTACAGGGGGAATCAGCCCCAGCATTTT
>TRBJ1-2|.|.|TRBV29-1
CSVELGPVGYTF
TGCAGCGTTGAGTTGGGACCCGTCGGCTACACCTTC
>TRBJ1-3|.|many|TRBV18
CASSPGIFSGNTIYF
TGTGCCAGCTCACCGGGGATATTCTCTGGAAACACCATATATTTT
>TRBJ1-5|.|few|TRBV24-1
CATGSWTDERPQHF
TGTGCCACCGGATCTTGGACGGACGAGCGGCCCCAGCATTTT
>TRBJ2-1|.|.|TRBV7-3
CASSLTRDSNEQFF
TGTGCCAGCAGCTTAACTCGGGACTCGAATGAGCAGTTCTTC
>TRBJ1-2|.|.|TRBV27
CASSLTGPSREGYTF
TGTGCCAGCAGTTTAACGGGTCCATCAAGGGAGGGCTACACCTTC
>TRBJ1-5|.|many|TRBV4-3
CASGRDISNQPQHF
TGCGCCAGCGGCCGGGACATTAGCAATCAGCCCCAGCATTTT
>TRBJ1-6|.|many|TRBV18
CASSPQGGSYNSPLHF
TGTGCCAGCTCACCACAGGGAGGCTCCTATAATTCACCCCTCCACTTT
>TRBJ2-1|TRBD2|few|TRBV6-4
CASSVVGGNYNEQFF
TGTGCCAGCAGTGTCGTGGGAGGGAACTACAATGAGCAGTTCTTC
>TRBJ1-4|TRBD1|.|TRBV6-2/TRBV6-3
CASNPGPDREREKLFF
TGTGCCAGCAACCCCGGGCCCGACAGGGAACGCGAAAAACTGTTTTTT
>TRBJ2-2|TRBD2|few|TRBV24-1
CATSDRTSGSRRWDTGELFF
TGTGCCACCAGTGATCGTACTAGCGGGAGTCGCCGGTGGGACACCGGGGAGCTGTTTTTT
>TRBJ2-5|.|.|TRBV19
CASRGSLVETQYF
TGTGCCAGTAGGGGAAGTCTAGTGGAGACCCAGTACTTC
>TRBJ1-1|TRBD1|few|TRBV10-1
CASSKQGDTEAFF
TGCGCCAGCAGTAAACAGGGGGACACTGAAGCTTTCTTT
>TRBJ1-1|TRBD1|many|TRBV20-1
CSARDFRGYAEAFF
TGCAGTGCTAGAGATTTCAGGGGGTACGCTGAAGCTTTCTTT
>TRBJ2-4|TRBD2|.|TRBV5-1
CASSRLAGGRIGAKNIQYF
TGCGCCAGCAGCCGACTAGCGGGAGGGCGAATCGGAGCCAAAAACATTCAGTACTTC
>TRBJ2-1|TRBD2|.|TRBV20-1
CSARKTWTSGRFNEQFF
TGCAGTGCTAGAAAGACTTGGACTAGCGGGAGATTCAATGAGCAGTTCTTC
>TRBJ1-6|.|.|TRBV7-2
CASSIGVSVGSPLHF
TGTGCCAGCAGCATAGGAGTCAGCGTGGGTTCACCCCTCCACTTT
>TRBJ2-1|.|.|TRBV12-3/TRBV12-4
CASSLFDEQFF
TGTGCCAGCAGTTTATTCGATGAGCAGTTCTTC
>TRBJ1-5|TRBD1|.|TRBV20-1
CSARGQGGQPQHF
TGCAGTGCCCGAGGACAGGGAGGTCAGCCCCAGCATTTT
>TRBJ2-1|.|.|TRBV7-9
CASSLQLAQDEQFF
TGTGCCAGCAGCTTACAGCTAGCCCAGGATGAGCAGTTCTTC
>TRBJ2-7|TRBD2|.|TRBV4-3
CASSQEATSGSYEQYF
TGCGCCAGCAGCCAGGAGGCGACTAGCGGGAGCTACGAGCAGTACTTC